This TCR beta chain was documented in a study of shared clonotypes between healthy human individuals. Whole-study findings and limits: Clonotype sharing among donors, it was expected, would be affected by sequencing depth. Clonotypes shared by all four donors outscored non-shared clonotypes in generation probability.

As processed by the authors: ImmunoSEQ junction-only sequences lacked quality scores, so their filtering differed. The repertoire was sequenced with immunoSEQ multiplex PCR; TCRdb's copy has only in-frame clones and lacks some. Clonal size and the V and J genes are those of that table, whereas D and trimming came from the DNA. This repertoire shows about 520,000 clones, 95% to 97% found once; its top ten account for about 0.068%. The germline gives CDR1 MNHEY, CDR2 SVGAGI. This CDR3 region has 14 residues. The germline V and J ends were trimmed by 7 bases and 2 bases, with 12 bases remaining between them. Concerning this clone: Its antigen is unknown.

Sequencing was carried out using naive CD4+ T cells sorted from blood. Subset given: CD45RA+ positively selected. The chain uses TRBV6-5 and TRBJ1-3; D is unresolved. The TCR comes from a woman aged 30 to 39 in good health. CDR3: CASTHPAAGNTIYF. In DNA, the CDR3 is TGTGCCAGCACCCATCCTGCCGCTGGAAACACCATATATTTT.